The 26 T cell receptor beta chains below come from one sample, sequenced in a study of blood T cell repertoires in COVID-19. TCRdb keeps only in-frame clones here, not all; method: immunoSEQ multiplex PCR. The top ten clones hold more than 3.5% of a sample with 110,000 to 150,000 clones, about 87% of them seen once. The sequencing input was peripheral blood. The receptors shown here come from a woman aged 40 to 55 with acute or convalescent COVID-19.

The CDR3: CASRSGRASNTGELFF. CDR3 coding DNA: TGTGCCAGTAGGAGCGGGAGGGCCAGTAACACCGGGGAGCTGTTTTTT. The V gene is TRBV19, the J gene TRBJ2-2, with TRBD2 identical over 10 bases. The CDR3 spans 16 residues. With 6 bases clipped from V and 2 bases from J, the junction kept 6 bases outside the gene matches. Germline values: CDR1 LNHDA, CDR2 SQIVND (reference sequence). The entire variable domain, with the rest obtained from reference TRBV19 and TRBJ2-2, is as follows: DGGITQSPKYLFRKEGQNVTLSCEQNLNHDAMYWYRQDPGQGLRLIYYSQIVNDFQKGDIAEGYSVSREKKESFPLTVTSAQKNPTAFYLCASRSGRASNTGELFFGEGSRLTVL.

This chain uses TRBV27 with TRBJ1-2, with 10 nucleotides matching TRBD1. V dropped 5 bases and J dropped 5; count of bases not matched to a gene: 11. CDR3 length equals 16 residues. Germline V gives CDR1 MNHEY, CDR2 SMNVEV (reference sequence). The CDR3 coding sequence is TGTGCCAGCAGTCTATGGATGACAGGGGGCTTTTATGGCTACACCTTC. It yields the protein CASSLWMTGGFYGYTF.

V gene TRBV28 combines with J gene TRBJ2-7; D perhaps matches TRBD1 (7 bases). This CDR3 has 14 residues. V lost 6 bases and J lost 4, with 16 bases in between. Per the germline V gene, CDR1 is MDHEN and CDR2 is SYDVKM. CDR3 residues: CASRQGGQRYEQYF. Here the CDR3 DNA reads TGTGCCAGCAGGCAGGGGGGCCAGAGGTACGAGCAGTACTTC.

This rearrangement joins TRBV6-2 or TRBV6-3 to TRBJ1-4, with D possibly TRBD1 on 6 matching bases. Germline CDR1 is MNHEY and CDR2 is SVGEGT. CDR3 length: 15 residues. Trimming pared 5 bases from V and 6 bases from J, leaving 16 bases between. The CDR3 DNA reads as TGTGCCAGCAGTACTCCGGGACATCTTGATGAAAAACTGTTTTTT. This sequence encodes CASSTPGHLDEKLFF.

The rearrangement uses TRBV5-4 and TRBJ2-1, with 10 nucleotides matching TRBD2. This CDR3 spans 15 amino acids. Germline CDR1 SGHNT, CDR2 YYREEE (reference sequence). The V segment lost 2 bases and the J segment 6 bases; nucleotides outside the gene matches: 5. CDR3 sequence (DNA): TGTGCCAGCAGCTTTAGCGGGGGGCCCCCCAATGAGCAGTTCTTC. As protein: CASSFSGGPPNEQFF.

V is TRBV24-1 and J is TRBJ2-2; the D gene is possibly TRBD1 (5 bases). CDR3 length equals 15 residues. The V and J ends lost 3 bases and 6 bases respectively, with 13 bases between them. Germline loops: CDR1 KGHDR, CDR2 SFDVKD. This CDR3 reads CATSDLPLGAGELFF. CDR3 DNA: TGTGCCACCAGTGATCTCCCTTTAGGGGCCGGGGAGCTGTTTTTT.

V is TRBV19 and J is TRBJ1-5, with 11 positions matching TRBD1. Losses at the gene ends were 3 bases for V and 0 bases for J; bases not matched to a gene: 1. The CDR3 extends over 16 amino acids. Germline values: CDR1 LNHDA, CDR2 SQIVND (reference sequence). CDR3 sequence (DNA): TGTGCCAGTAGTATCGGGACAGGGGGTAGCAATCAGCCCCAGCATTTT. Translating it yields CASSIGTGGSNQPQHF.

This clone was counted a single time. V gene TRBV21-1 combines with J gene TRBJ1-2; TRBD1, as called in the table, went unchecked against the DNA. TRBV21-1 is annotated as a pseudogene. The CDR3 loop spans 14 amino acids. The CDR3 spells CASSKGDRAEGYTF. DNA of the CDR3: TGTGCCAGCAGCAAAGGAGACAGGGCTGAGGGCTACACCTTC.

This chain uses TRBV9 with TRBJ2-6; D might be TRBD1 (7 bases). Germline V CDR1 and CDR2: SGDLS, YYNGEE. The CDR3 is made up of 16 amino acids. V was trimmed by 6 bases and J by 0 bases, leaving 13 bases between them. Here the CDR3 DNA reads TGTGCCAGCACCCGACAGGGAGGCTCTGGGGCCAACGTCCTGACTTTC. Translated, it gives CASTRQGGSGANVLTF.

The chain joins TRBV3-1 (or the pseudogene TRBV3-2) to TRBJ1-1, with 7 bases lining up with TRBD1. CDR1 and CDR2 (germline): LGHDT, YNNKEL (reference sequence). V dropped 1 base and J dropped 11; count of bases not matched to a gene: 7. There are 13 residues in the CDR3. This CDR3 reads CASSQAGDRGAFF. The CDR3 region has the DNA TGTGCCAGCAGCCAAGCCGGGGACAGAGGGGCTTTCTTT.

CDR3 sequence: CASRNGQGTTEAFF. CDR3 DNA sequence: TGTGCCAGCCGTAACGGGCAGGGGACCACTGAAGCTTTCTTT. The V and J genes are TRBV27 and TRBJ1-1; TRBD1 is a possible D gene (6 bases). CDR1 MNHEY and CDR2 SMNVEV come from the germline V gene (reference sequence). Between the trimmed V and J ends, which lost 8 bases and 4 bases, there was a span of 17 bases. CDR3 length: 14 amino acids.

This clone was recorded only once. The chain uses TRBV2 and TRBJ2-7, with D tentatively TRBD1 (5 bases). The V end was cut by 7 bases, the J end by 2 bases, with 18 bases between. The germline V gene encodes CDR1 SNHLY and CDR2 FYNNEI. This CDR3 has 15 amino acids. CDR3 region: CASTQDGPGTYEQYF. CDR3 bases: TGTGCCAGCACACAGGACGGACCTGGGACCTACGAGCAGTACTTC.

This CDR3 reads CASSPRDRPNYGYTF. CDR3 DNA: TGTGCCAGCAGCCCAAGGGACAGACCTAACTATGGCTACACCTTC. The V and J genes are TRBV9 and TRBJ1-2; 7 nucleotides match TRBD1. Looked up from germline, CDR1 is SGDLS and CDR2 is YYNGEE. V shed 4 bases, J shed 0 bases, and the junction held 6 bases outside the gene matches. The CDR3 has 15 residues.

The chain employs TRBV9 and TRBJ2-1, with 8 positions matching TRBD2. The CDR3 totals 15 residues. J lost 9 bases, V lost 0 bases, and 8 bases had no gene match. Germline CDR1 SGDLS, CDR2 YYNGEE. CDR3: CASSVEAGGFAEQFF. CDR3 coding DNA: TGTGCCAGCAGCGTAGAGGCGGGAGGATTTGCTGAGCAGTTCTTC.

This clone has just a few counts. The rearrangement joins TRBV5-1 to TRBJ2-5, with 8 bases fitting TRBD1. V shed 0 bases, J shed 5 bases, and the junction held 9 bases outside the gene matches. This CDR3 is 16 amino acids long. CDR1 is SGHRS and CDR2 is YFSETQ in the germline V gene. Written as DNA, the CDR3 is TGCGCCAGCAGCTTGGTGCCCCAGGGGGCTGGGGAGACCCAGTACTTC. Translation gives CASSLVPQGAGETQYF.

The chain couples TRBV2 to TRBJ1-1; no clear D gene. CDR3 length: 13 residues. Trimming left V 6 bases short and J 1 base short, with 9 bases between. Germline V gives CDR1 SNHLY, CDR2 FYNNEI. The CDR3 loop is CASRSEGNTEAFF. CDR3 DNA sequence: TGTGCCAGCAGGTCAGAGGGGAACACTGAAGCTTTCTTT.

The chain joins TRBV10-1 to TRBJ1-1; D ambiguous. The CDR3 length is 14 residues. V was trimmed by 2 bases and J by 2 bases, leaving 9 bases between them. The V gene's germline CDR1 is WNHNN and CDR2 SYGVQD (reference sequence). In DNA form, the CDR3 reads TGCGCCAGCAGTGAGGCGACAAAAAACACTGAAGCTTTCTTT. Translation: CASSEATKNTEAFF.

CDR3 nucleotide sequence: TGTGCCAGCAGCCGACAGGGGGTCACTAATGAAAAACTGTTTTTT. It codes for CASSRQGVTNEKLFF. The chain carries TRBV3-1 (or the pseudogene TRBV3-2) and TRBJ1-4, with 9 bases lining up with TRBD1. The CDR3 is made up of 15 amino acids. Germline values: CDR1 LGHDT, CDR2 YNNKEL (reference sequence). V trimming: 4 bases; J trimming: 2 bases; junction bases outside the gene matches: 2.

The chain recombines TRBV28 with TRBJ1-6; TRBD1 agrees at 8 bases. This CDR3 is 14 amino acids long. V lost 7 bases and J lost 7; bases outside the gene matches: 6. Germline CDR1 and CDR2: MDHEN and SYDVKM. The CDR3 region has the DNA TGTGCCAGCATCATGACAGGGGCCAATTCACCCCTCCACTTT. It codes for CASIMTGANSPLHF.

The chain carries TRBV4-1 and TRBJ1-2, with D hard to call. Trimming stripped 1 base from V and 8 bases from J, with 14 bases between. Germline V gene lookup returns CDR1 MGHRA and CDR2 YSYEKL. The CDR3 has 14 amino acids. The CDR3 coding sequence is TGCGCCAGCAGCCAAGTGCTTAGTTCGGTGGGCTACACCTTC. It codes for CASSQVLSSVGYTF.

This clone was seen more than once but under ten times. The chain links TRBV3-1 (or the pseudogene TRBV3-2) to TRBJ2-2, with D tentatively TRBD2 (6 bases). V was trimmed by 5 bases and J by 0 bases, leaving 13 bases between them. Looked up from germline, CDR1 is LGHDT and CDR2 is YNNKEL (reference sequence). CDR3 size: 16 residues. The CDR3 sequence is CASSSQLAANTGELFF. Written as DNA, the CDR3 is TGTGCCAGCAGCTCGCAACTAGCAGCGAACACCGGGGAGCTGTTTTTT.

CDR3 coding DNA: TGTGCCAGCAGCCCAGGGCCTGCGGTTATCTATGGCTACACCTTC. Its translation is CASSPGPAVIYGYTF. This rearrangement joins TRBV7-2 to TRBJ1-2, with D perhaps TRBD1 (5 bases). From germline, CDR1 is SGHTA and CDR2 FQGNSA. The CDR3 is made up of 15 amino acids. Trimming removed 5 bases from V and 4 bases from J, with 17 bases in between. Drawing the rest from reference TRBV7-2 and TRBJ1-2, the complete variable domain is GAGVSQSPSNKVTEKGKDVELRCDPISGHTALYWYRQSLGQGLEFLIYFQGNSAPDKSGLPSDRFSAERTGGSVSTLTIQRTQQEDSAVYLCASSPGPAVIYGYTFGSGTRLTVV.

This chain links TRBV2 with TRBJ2-2, with 7 bases identical to TRBD1. The CDR3 extends over 14 amino acids. Germline V lookup: CDR1 SNHLY, CDR2 FYNNEI. The J segment lost 6 bases and the V segment lost 3 bases, leaving 4 bases of the junction unmatched. CDR3 residues: CASSDYTGAGELFF. CDR3 nucleotide sequence: TGTGCCAGCAGTGACTACACAGGGGCCGGGGAGCTGTTTTTT.

CDR3 sequence: CASSHSGGRVNEQFF. DNA of the CDR3: TGTGCCAGCAGCCATAGCGGGGGGCGGGTCAATGAGCAGTTCTTC. V and J are TRBV3-1 (or the pseudogene TRBV3-2) and TRBJ2-1; 10 bases match TRBD2. Germline-derived CDR1 and CDR2 are LGHDT and YNNKEL (reference sequence). The V segment lost 3 bases and the J segment 6 bases; nucleotides outside the gene matches: 5. This CDR3 has 15 residues.

The rearrangement links TRBV3-1 (or the pseudogene TRBV3-2) to TRBJ2-1; 7 bases are shared with TRBD1. CDR1 is LGHDT, CDR2 YNNKEL, per germline (reference sequence). CDR3 size: 18 residues. V lost 1 base, J lost 3 bases, and 12 bases stayed unmatched. CDR3 in DNA: TGTGCCAGCAGCCAAGTCAAGGGACGGACAGGTCTCTACAATGAGCAGTTCTTC. This sequence encodes CASSQVKGRTGLYNEQFF.

The rearrangement joins TRBV28 to TRBJ2-3, with 7 nucleotides matching TRBD1. The germline V gene encodes CDR1 MDHEN and CDR2 SYDVKM. The CDR3 extends over 13 amino acids. Germline trimming cut 10 bases from V and 2 bases from J; bases unmatched to any gene: 6. The CDR3 region has the DNA TGTGCCACCCGGGACAGTTCCACAGATACGCAGTATTTT. Translation gives CATRDSSTDTQYF.